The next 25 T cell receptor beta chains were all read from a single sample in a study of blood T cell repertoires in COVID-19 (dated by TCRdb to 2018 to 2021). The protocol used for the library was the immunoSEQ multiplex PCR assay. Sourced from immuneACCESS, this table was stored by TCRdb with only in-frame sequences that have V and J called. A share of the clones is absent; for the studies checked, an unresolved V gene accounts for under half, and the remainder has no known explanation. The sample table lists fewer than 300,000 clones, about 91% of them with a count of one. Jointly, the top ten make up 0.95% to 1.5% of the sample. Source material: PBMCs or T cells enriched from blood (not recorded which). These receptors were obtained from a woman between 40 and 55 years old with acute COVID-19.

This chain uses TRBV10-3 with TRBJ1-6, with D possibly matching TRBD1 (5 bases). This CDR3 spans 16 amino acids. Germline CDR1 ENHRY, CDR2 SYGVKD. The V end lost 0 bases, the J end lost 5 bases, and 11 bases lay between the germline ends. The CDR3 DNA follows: TGTGCCATCAGTGAGTCCCGGACATCAGATAATTCACCCCTCCACTTT. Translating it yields CAISESRTSDNSPLHF.

CDR3 in amino acids: CASSVDPSKGDYGYTF. DNA of the CDR3: TGTGCCAGCAGCGTAGACCCGTCTAAGGGGGACTATGGCTACACCTTC. The chain carries TRBV9 and TRBJ1-2; a possible D gene is TRBD1 (6 bases). Trimming took off 0 bases at V and 3 bases at J, with 15 bases between the two ends. Germline CDR1 reads SGDLS; CDR2 reads YYNGEE. This CDR3 contains 16 residues.

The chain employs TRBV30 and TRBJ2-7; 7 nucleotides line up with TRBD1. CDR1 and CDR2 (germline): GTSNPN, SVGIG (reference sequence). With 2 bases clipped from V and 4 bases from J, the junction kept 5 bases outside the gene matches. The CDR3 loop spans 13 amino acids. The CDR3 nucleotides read TGTGCCTGGAGTCGGGGACAGCTGTACGAGCAGTACTTC. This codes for CAWSRGQLYEQYF.

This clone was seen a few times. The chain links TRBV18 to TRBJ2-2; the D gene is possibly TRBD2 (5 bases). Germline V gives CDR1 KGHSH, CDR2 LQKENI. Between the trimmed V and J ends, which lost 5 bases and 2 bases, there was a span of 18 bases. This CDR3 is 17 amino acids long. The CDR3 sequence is CASSSRTGLANTGELFF. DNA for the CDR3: TGTGCCAGCTCATCAAGGACCGGGCTAGCCAACACCGGGGAGCTGTTTTTT.

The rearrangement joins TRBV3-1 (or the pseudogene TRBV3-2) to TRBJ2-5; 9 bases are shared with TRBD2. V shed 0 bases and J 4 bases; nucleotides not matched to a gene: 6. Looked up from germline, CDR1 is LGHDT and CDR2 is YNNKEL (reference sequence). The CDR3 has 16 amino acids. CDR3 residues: CASSQDWAGGRETQYF. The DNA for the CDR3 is TGTGCCAGCAGCCAAGATTGGGCGGGAGGGAGAGAGACCCAGTACTTC.

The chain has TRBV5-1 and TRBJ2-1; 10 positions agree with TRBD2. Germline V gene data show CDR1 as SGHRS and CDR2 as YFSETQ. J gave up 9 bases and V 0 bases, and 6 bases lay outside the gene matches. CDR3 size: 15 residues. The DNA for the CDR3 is TGCGCCAGCAGCTTGGGTCTAGCGGGAGAGGGTGAGCAGTTCTTC. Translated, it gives CASSLGLAGEGEQFF. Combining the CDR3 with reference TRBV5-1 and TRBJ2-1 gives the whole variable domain KAGVTQTPRYLIKTRGQQVTLSCSPISGHRSVSWYQQTPGQGLQFLFEYFSETQRNKGNFPGRFSGRQFSNSRSEMNVSTLELGDSALYLCASSLGLAGEGEQFFGPGTRLTVL.

The CDR3: CASSLETSIEQFF. The DNA of the CDR3 is TGTGCCAGCAGCCTCGAAACTAGCATTGAGCAGTTCTTC. The chain is built from TRBV7-9 and TRBJ2-1; D is possibly TRBD2 (6 bases). In germline, CDR1 is SEHNR, CDR2 FQNEAQ (reference sequence). Trimming removed 5 bases at V and 9 bases at J, with 14 bases between. This CDR3 contains 13 residues.

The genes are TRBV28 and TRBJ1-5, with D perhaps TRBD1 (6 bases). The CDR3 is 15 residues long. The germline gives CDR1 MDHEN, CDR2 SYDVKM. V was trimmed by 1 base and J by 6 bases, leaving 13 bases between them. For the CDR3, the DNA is TGTGCCAGCAGTTTATCTCCAGGGGCGGGTCAGCCCCAGCATTTT. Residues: CASSLSPGAGQPQHF.

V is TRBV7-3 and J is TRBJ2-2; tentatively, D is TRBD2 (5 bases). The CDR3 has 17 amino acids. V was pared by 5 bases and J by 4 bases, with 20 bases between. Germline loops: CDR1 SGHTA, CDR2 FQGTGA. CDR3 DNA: TGTGCCAGCAGCCCGAACGGGGTAGGCTTTGGCACCGGGGAGCTGTTTTTT. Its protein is CASSPNGVGFGTGELFF.

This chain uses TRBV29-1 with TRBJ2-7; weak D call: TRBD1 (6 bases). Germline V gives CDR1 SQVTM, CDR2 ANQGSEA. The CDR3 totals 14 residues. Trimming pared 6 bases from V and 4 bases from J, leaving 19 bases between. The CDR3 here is CSVGTNGLNYEQYF. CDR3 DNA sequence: TGCAGCGTGGGGACAAACGGATTAAATTACGAGCAGTACTTC.

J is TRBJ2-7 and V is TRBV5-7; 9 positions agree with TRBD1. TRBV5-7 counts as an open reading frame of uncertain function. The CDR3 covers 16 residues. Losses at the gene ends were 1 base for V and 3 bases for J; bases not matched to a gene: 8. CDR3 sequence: CASSLPLGTGRYEQYF. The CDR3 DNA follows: TGTGCCAGCAGCTTGCCACTAGGGACAGGGCGCTACGAGCAGTACTTC.

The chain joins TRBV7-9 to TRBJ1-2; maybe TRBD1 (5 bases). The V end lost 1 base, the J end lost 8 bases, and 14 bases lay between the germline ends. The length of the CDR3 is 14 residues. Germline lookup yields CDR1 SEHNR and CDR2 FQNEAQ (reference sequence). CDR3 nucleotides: TGTGCCAGCAGCTTAGGTCGGGGGTTGTTCGGCTACACCTTC. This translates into CASSLGRGLFGYTF.

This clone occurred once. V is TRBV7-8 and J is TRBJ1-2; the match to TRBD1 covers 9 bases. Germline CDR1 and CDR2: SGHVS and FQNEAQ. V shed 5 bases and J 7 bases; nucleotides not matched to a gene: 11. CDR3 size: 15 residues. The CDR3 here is CASSGHRGLVGGYTF. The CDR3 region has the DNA TGTGCCAGCAGCGGCCACAGGGGGCTCGTTGGTGGCTACACCTTC.

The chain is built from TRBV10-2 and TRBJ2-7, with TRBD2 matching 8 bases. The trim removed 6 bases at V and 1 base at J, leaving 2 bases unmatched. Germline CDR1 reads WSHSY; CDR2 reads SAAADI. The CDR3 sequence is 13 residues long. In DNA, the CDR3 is TGCGCCAGCAGGATAGCGGGATCCTACGAGCAGTACTTC. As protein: CASRIAGSYEQYF.

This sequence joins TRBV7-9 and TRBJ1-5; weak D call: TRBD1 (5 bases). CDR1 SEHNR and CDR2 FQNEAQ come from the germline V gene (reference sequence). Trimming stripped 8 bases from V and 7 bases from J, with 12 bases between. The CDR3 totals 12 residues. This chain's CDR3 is CASAGMDQPQHF. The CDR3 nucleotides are TGTGCCAGCGCAGGGATGGACCAGCCCCAGCATTTT.

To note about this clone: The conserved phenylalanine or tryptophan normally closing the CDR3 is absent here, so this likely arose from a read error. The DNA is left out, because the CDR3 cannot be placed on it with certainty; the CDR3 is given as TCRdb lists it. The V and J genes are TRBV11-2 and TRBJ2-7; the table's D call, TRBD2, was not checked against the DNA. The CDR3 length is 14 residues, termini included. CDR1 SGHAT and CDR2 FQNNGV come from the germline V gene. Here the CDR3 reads CASSSRSSGTFSHL.

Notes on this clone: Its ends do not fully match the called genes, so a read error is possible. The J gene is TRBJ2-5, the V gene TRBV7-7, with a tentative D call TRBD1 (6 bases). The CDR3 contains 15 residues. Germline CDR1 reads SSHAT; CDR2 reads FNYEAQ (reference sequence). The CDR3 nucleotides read TGTGCTAGCAGCTTAGGGGGACACAGTGGGGAGACCCAGTACTTC. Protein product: CASSLGGHSGETQYF.

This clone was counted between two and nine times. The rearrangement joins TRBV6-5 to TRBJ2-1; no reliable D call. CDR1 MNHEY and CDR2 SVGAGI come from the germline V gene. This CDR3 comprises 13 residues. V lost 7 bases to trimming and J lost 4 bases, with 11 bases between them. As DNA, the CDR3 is TGTGCCAGCACGTCAGAAGAATACAATGAGCAGTTCTTC. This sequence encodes CASTSEEYNEQFF.

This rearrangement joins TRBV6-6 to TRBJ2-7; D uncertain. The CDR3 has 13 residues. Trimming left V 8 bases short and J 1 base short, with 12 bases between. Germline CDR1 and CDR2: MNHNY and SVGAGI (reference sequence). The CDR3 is CASCFGGSYEQYV. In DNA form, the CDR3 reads TGTGCCAGCTGTTTTGGCGGTTCCTACGAGCAGTACGTC.

In nucleotides, the CDR3 is TGTGCCAGTAGTTACCAACTTCGCTCCCCTCTCAATGAGCAGTTCTTC. Amino acid sequence: CASSYQLRSPLNEQFF. V gene TRBV19 combines with J gene TRBJ2-1, with unresolved D. The germline V gene has CDR1 LNHDA and CDR2 SQIVND (reference sequence). V was clipped by 5 bases and J by 6 bases, with 20 bases between them. This CDR3 comprises 16 residues.

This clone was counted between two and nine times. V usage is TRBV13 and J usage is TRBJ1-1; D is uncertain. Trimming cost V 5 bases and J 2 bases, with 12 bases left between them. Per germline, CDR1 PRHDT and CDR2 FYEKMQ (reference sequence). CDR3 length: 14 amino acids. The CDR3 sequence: CASSGWAVNTEAFF. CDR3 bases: TGTGCCAGCAGCGGGTGGGCCGTTAACACTGAAGCTTTCTTT. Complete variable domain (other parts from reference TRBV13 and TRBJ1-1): AAGVIQSPRHLIKEKRETATLKCYPIPRHDTVYWYQQGPGQDPQFLISFYEKMQSDKGSIPDRFSAQQFSDYHSELNMSSLELGDSALYFCASSGWAVNTEAFFGQGTRLTVV.

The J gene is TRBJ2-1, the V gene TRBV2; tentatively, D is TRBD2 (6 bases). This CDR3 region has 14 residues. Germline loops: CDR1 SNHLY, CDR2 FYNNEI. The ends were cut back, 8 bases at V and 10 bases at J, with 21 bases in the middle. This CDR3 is CASSPGLAPWEQFF. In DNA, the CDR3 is TGTGCCAGCTCGCCAGGGCTAGCGCCTTGGGAGCAGTTCTTC.

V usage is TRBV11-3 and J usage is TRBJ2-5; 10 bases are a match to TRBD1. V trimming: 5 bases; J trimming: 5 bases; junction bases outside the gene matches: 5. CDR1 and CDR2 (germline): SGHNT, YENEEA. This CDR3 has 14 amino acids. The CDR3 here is CASSPTGGLETQYF. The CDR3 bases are TGTGCCAGCAGCCCGACAGGGGGCTTGGAGACCCAGTACTTC.

The CDR3 loop reads CASSPLGGGANVLTF. The DNA of the CDR3 is TGTGCCAGCAGCCCTCTAGGAGGTGGGGCCAACGTCCTGACTTTC. The chain recombines TRBV3-1 (or the pseudogene TRBV3-2) with TRBJ2-6, with D tentatively TRBD2 (5 bases). Trimming shortened V by 4 bases and J by 3 bases, and 10 bases separated the two germline ends. The CDR3 has 15 residues. In germline, CDR1 is LGHDT, CDR2 YNNKEL (reference sequence).

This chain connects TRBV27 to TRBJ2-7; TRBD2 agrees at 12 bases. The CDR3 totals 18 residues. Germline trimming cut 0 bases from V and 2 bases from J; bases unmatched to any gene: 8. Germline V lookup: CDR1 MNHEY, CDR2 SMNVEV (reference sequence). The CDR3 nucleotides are TGTGCCAGCAGTTTATCTAGACTAGCGGGAGTCCCCGCCTACGAGCAGTACTTC. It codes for CASSLSRLAGVPAYEQYF.